What follows are 19 T cell receptor beta chains derived from one specimen sequenced in a study of T cell responses to AZD1222 COVID-19 vaccine. Libraries were prepared by immunoSEQ multiplex PCR; TCRdb keeps only in-frame clonotypes and omits some of them. Of about 140,000 clones detected, over 85% appear once; the ten largest clones hold 6.5% to 8.5%. The sequences come from peripheral blood, collected 28 days after the second AZD1222 dose. These receptors all stem from an adult who received the AZD1222 COVID-19 vaccine.

This clone showed up just a few times. The V call is TRBV27, the J call TRBJ1-1, with D tentatively TRBD1 (5 bases). The V gene lost 7 bases and the J gene lost 0 bases, with 15 bases spanning the gap. Germline CDR1 and CDR2: MNHEY and SMNVEV (reference sequence). This CDR3 has 15 amino acids. DNA for the CDR3: TGTGCCAGCATCCCGTCCAGGGTAATGAACACTGAAGCTTTCTTT. The encoded protein is CASIPSRVMNTEAFF.

This rearrangement joins TRBV2 to TRBJ1-1; D gene ambiguous. In germline, CDR1 is SNHLY, CDR2 FYNNEI. Between the trimmed V and J ends, which lost 6 bases and 7 bases, there was a span of 9 bases. This CDR3 is 11 amino acids long. CDR3 coding DNA: TGTGCCAGCAGACGGGAGGTTGAAGCTTTCTTT. Translating gives CASRREVEAFF.

CDR3 DNA: TGTGCCAGTAGTTTGGCGGAGGAATATGGCTACACCTTC. It encodes CASSLAEEYGYTF. This chain uses TRBV19 with TRBJ1-2; D remains unclear. V lost 5 bases to trimming and J lost 5 bases, with 12 bases between them. This CDR3 region has 13 residues. CDR1 is LNHDA and CDR2 is SQIVND in the germline V gene (reference sequence).

This clone has more than one count but fewer than ten. The chain couples TRBV2 to TRBJ1-2; maybe TRBD1 (6 bases). The CDR3 consists of 14 residues. The germline V gene has CDR1 SNHLY and CDR2 FYNNEI. Trimming stripped 4 bases from V and 7 bases from J, with 16 bases between. CDR3 loop: CASSGNRQDSGYTF. The CDR3 DNA sequence: TGTGCCAGCAGTGGGAACCGACAGGACTCTGGCTACACCTTC.

This clone was seen only once. The chain links TRBV4-3 to TRBJ1-1; possibly TRBD1 for D (5 bases). V lost 0 bases to trimming and J lost 5 bases, with 13 bases between them. CDR1 LGHNA and CDR2 YSLEER come from the germline V gene. The CDR3 consists of 15 residues. CDR3 DNA sequence: TGCGCCAGCAGCCAAGAATTCCCCGGGGGGACTGAAGCTTTCTTT. This sequence encodes CASSQEFPGGTEAFF.

The rearrangement links TRBV12-5 to TRBJ1-2; D not certain. Germline CDR1 is LGHNT and CDR2 is FRNRAP. The V gene lost 1 base and the J gene lost 4 bases, with 16 bases spanning the gap. This CDR3 region has 16 residues. The CDR3 sequence: CASGLGSLFEAYGYTF. The CDR3 coding sequence is TGTGCTAGTGGTTTGGGCTCCCTTTTTGAGGCCTATGGCTACACCTTC.

The V and J genes are TRBV12-3 or TRBV12-4 and TRBJ1-5; D is uncertain. The CDR3 loop spans 13 amino acids. Trimming cost V 8 bases and J 4 bases, with 12 bases left between them. The CDR3 nucleotides are TGTGCCAGCTCAGGAGGAACTAATCAGCCCCAGCATTTT. Translation: CASSGGTNQPQHF.

The chain recombines TRBV6-5 with TRBJ1-1, with a tentative D call TRBD1 (6 bases). Trimming cost V 2 bases and J 3 bases, with 7 bases left between them. Germline CDR1 reads MNHEY; CDR2 reads SVGAGI. The CDR3 consists of 13 residues. This CDR3 is CASSYGGHTEAFF. CDR3 nucleotide sequence: TGTGCCAGCAGTTACGGGGGGCACACTGAAGCTTTCTTT.

The chain uses TRBV19 and TRBJ2-5; D is possibly TRBD2 (7 bases). The ends were cut back, 7 bases at V and 5 bases at J, with 17 bases in the middle. Germline lookup yields CDR1 LNHDA and CDR2 SQIVND (reference sequence). CDR3 length: 14 amino acids. The CDR3, as DNA: TGTGCCAGTAATTTTGGGGGGGCCCGGGAGACCCAGTACTTC. This sequence encodes CASNFGGARETQYF.

V and J are TRBV5-6 and TRBJ2-5; D ambiguous. This CDR3 is built from 17 residues. Deletions cut 4 bases from V and 4 bases from J, with 23 bases between. In germline, CDR1 is SGHDT, CDR2 YYEEEE. Written as DNA, the CDR3 is TGTGCCAGCAGCCGGCTGGACGTGGACGACCGCTTAGAGACCCAGTACTTC. The encoded protein is CASSRLDVDDRLETQYF.

CDR3 sequence reads: CASSRGNPYNEQFF. CDR3 bases: TGTGCCAGCAGCCGAGGGAATCCCTACAATGAGCAGTTCTTC. The V and J genes are TRBV27 and TRBJ2-1; tentatively, D is TRBD2 (5 bases). CDR1 is MNHEY and CDR2 is SMNVEV in the germline V gene (reference sequence). The CDR3 sequence is 14 residues long. The ends were cut back, 6 bases at V and 2 bases at J, with 11 bases in the middle.

This sequence joins TRBV29-1 and TRBJ1-1, with a possible D match to TRBD1 (5 bases). Trimming pared 3 bases from V and 3 bases from J, leaving 11 bases between. The CDR3 spans 13 residues. Germline V gene lookup returns CDR1 SQVTM and CDR2 ANQGSEA. DNA for the CDR3: TGCAGCGTTGATACCAGGGCGGACACTGAAGCTTTCTTT. Amino acids: CSVDTRADTEAFF.

This chain links TRBV5-6 with TRBJ1-4, with 7 bases lining up with TRBD1. CDR1 is SGHDT and CDR2 is YYEEEE in the germline V gene. Trimming took 8 bases from V and 7 from J; bases not matched to a gene: 8. This CDR3 has 13 amino acids. The CDR3 sequence: CARITGASEKLFF. Here the CDR3 DNA reads TGTGCCAGAATCACAGGGGCGTCTGAAAAACTGTTTTTT.

This clone was counted once. The V and J genes are TRBV7-9 and TRBJ2-5; D gene unclear. This CDR3 spans 15 amino acids. The V end was cut by 2 bases, the J end by 5 bases, with 15 bases between. Germline-derived CDR1 and CDR2 are SEHNR and FQNEAQ (reference sequence). The CDR3 loop is CASSLRSTRRETQYF. The CDR3 DNA reads as TGTGCCAGCAGCTTACGCAGTACCCGTCGGGAGACCCAGTACTTC.

The genes are TRBV6-5 and TRBJ2-7, with D uncertain. The CDR3 spans 14 residues. The V and J ends lost 3 bases and 0 bases respectively, with 9 bases between them. The germline V gene encodes CDR1 MNHEY and CDR2 SVGAGI. The CDR3 region is CASSYDRNSYEQYF. CDR3 in DNA: TGTGCCAGCAGTTATGATAGAAACTCCTACGAGCAGTACTTC.

The chain recombines TRBV4-1 with TRBJ1-2; tentative D call: TRBD1 (5 bases). V lost 0 bases to trimming and J lost 4 bases, with 15 bases between them. This CDR3 is built from 16 residues. Germline values: CDR1 MGHRA, CDR2 YSYEKL. CDR3 protein: CASSQEQGVGSYGYTF. In DNA form, the CDR3 reads TGCGCCAGCAGCCAAGAACAAGGGGTCGGGAGCTATGGCTACACCTTC.

The chain has TRBV6-4 and TRBJ2-7; D is uncertain. This CDR3 comprises 14 residues. V was shortened by 7 bases and J by 1 base, with 14 bases between the two germline ends. Germline V gene sequence: CDR1 MRHNA, CDR2 SNTAGT. CDR3 nucleotide sequence: TGTGCCAGCAATATTCCCACACAATCCTACGAGCAGTACTTC. Translating it yields CASNIPTQSYEQYF.

This clone was counted a few times. The chain joins TRBV6-2 or TRBV6-3 to TRBJ2-5; D is unclear. Germline V gives CDR1 MNHEY, CDR2 SVGEGT. V was pared by 0 bases and J by 0 bases, with 8 bases between. The CDR3 length is 15 residues. CDR3 in DNA: TGTGCCAGCAGTTACTCTGGTGTCAACCAAGAGACCCAGTACTTC. Amino acids: CASSYSGVNQETQYF.

The rearrangement uses TRBV7-9 and TRBJ1-3; D is ambiguous. The germline V gene encodes CDR1 SEHNR and CDR2 FQNEAQ (reference sequence). Trimming stripped 5 bases from V and 1 base from J, with 9 bases between. This CDR3 is built from 14 residues. CDR3 protein: CASSAVISGNTIYF. CDR3 nucleotide sequence: TGTGCCAGCAGCGCAGTGATTTCTGGAAACACCATATATTTT.